One sample yielded the 9 T cell receptor beta chains listed below, sequenced in a study of blood T cell repertoires in COVID-19. Profiled with immunoSEQ multiplex PCR; TCRdb holds only in-frame clones, not every one. The table includes approximately 12,000 clones, about four fifths detected once. The sample was peripheral blood. These receptors were obtained from a woman in her sixties or seventies with acute or convalescent COVID-19.

This clone appeared a single time. The rearrangement links TRBV12-3 or TRBV12-4 to TRBJ1-4; D remains ambiguous. The CDR3 consists of 13 residues. V lost 3 bases and J lost 5, with 7 bases in between. The CDR3 DNA is TGTGCCAGCAGTTTGGTACAGAATGAAAAACTGTTTTTT. Its translation: CASSLVQNEKLFF.

The chain is built from TRBV6-2 or TRBV6-3 and TRBJ2-7, with D possibly TRBD1 on 5 matching bases. The CDR3 has 12 residues. V was cut by 5 bases and J by 5 bases, with 10 bases left in between. The germline gives CDR1 MNHEY, CDR2 SVGEGT. Here the CDR3 reads CASSVVRDEQYF. The CDR3 DNA reads as TGTGCCAGCAGTGTCGTCAGGGACGAGCAGTACTTC.

J is TRBJ2-7 and V is TRBV29-1; 11 nucleotides align to TRBD1. The CDR3 length is 12 residues. From germline, CDR1 is SQVTM and CDR2 ANQGSEA. Trimming at V came to 7 bases and at J to 6 bases, leaving 5 bases not matched to a gene. The CDR3 region has the DNA TGCAGCGGTGCCGGGACAGGGGGCGAGCAGTACTTC. This codes for CSGAGTGGEQYF.

This clone has a single count. The gene calls are TRBV6-6 and TRBJ2-1; no reliable D call. V was pared by 4 bases and J by 7 bases, with 5 bases between. This CDR3 comprises 11 residues. The germline gives CDR1 MNHNY, CDR2 SVGAGI (reference sequence). The CDR3 DNA sequence: TGTGCCAGCAGTTTCAGTAATGAGCAGTTCTTC. Its translation is CASSFSNEQFF.

The V and J genes are TRBV5-1 and TRBJ2-1, with 9 bases matching TRBD2. The CDR3 consists of 14 residues. CDR1 and CDR2 from the germline V gene are SGHRS and YFSETQ. Trimming at V came to 4 bases and at J to 9 bases, leaving 8 bases not matched to a gene. The CDR3 spells CASSAMTSGSEQFF. In DNA form, the CDR3 reads TGCGCCAGCAGCGCTATGACTAGCGGAAGTGAGCAGTTCTTC.

The CDR3: CASTIQGNYGYTF. DNA of the CDR3: TGTGCCAGCACCATACAGGGGAACTATGGCTACACCTTC. This chain uses TRBV7-9 with TRBJ1-2; 7 bases line up with TRBD1. CDR1 and CDR2 (germline): SEHNR, FQNEAQ (reference sequence). The CDR3 has 13 residues. The V segment lost 7 bases and the J segment 2 bases; nucleotides outside the gene matches: 4.

The CDR3 DNA follows: TGTGCCAGCAGCTTCCTAGGACAGGGCTACGAGCAGTACTTC. Its protein is CASSFLGQGYEQYF. The chain employs TRBV11-2 and TRBJ2-7, with TRBD1 matching over 8 bases. The CDR3 contains 14 residues. J was trimmed by 3 bases and V by 3 bases; bases with no gene match: 4. Looked up from germline, CDR1 is SGHAT and CDR2 is FQNNGV.

This chain's CDR3 is CASSFGQGNQPQHF. DNA of the CDR3: TGTGCCAGCAGCTTCGGCCAGGGCAATCAGCCCCAGCATTTT. The rearrangement joins TRBV3-1 (or the pseudogene TRBV3-2) to TRBJ1-5; D is unclear. V lost 5 bases, J lost 2 bases, and 10 bases lay in between. Germline V gene sequence: CDR1 LGHDT, CDR2 YNNKEL (reference sequence). The CDR3 is made up of 14 amino acids.

V gene TRBV10-3 combines with J gene TRBJ1-1, with a tentative D call TRBD1 (5 bases). Germline V gives CDR1 ENHRY, CDR2 SYGVKD. CDR3 length equals 16 residues. With 6 bases removed from V and 0 bases from J, the gap between germline ends came to 17 bases. The CDR3 region is CAIRAQGSYMNTEAFF. The CDR3 DNA reads as TGTGCCATCAGGGCTCAGGGCTCCTACATGAACACTGAAGCTTTCTTT.